These 21 T cell receptor beta chains originate from one sample sequenced in a study of OX40 agonist ivuxolimab in advanced cancers. TCRdb's copy holds only in-frame clones and misses some; the assay was immunoSEQ multiplex PCR. The sample yields some 60,000 clones, roughly 89% seen once. Sequenced material: CD4+ or CD8+ T cells sorted from blood, taken in a trial of the OX40 agonist ivuxolimab. These receptors came from an adult with an advanced solid tumor such as melanoma, head and neck, liver or kidney cancer.

V gene TRBV7-2 combines with J gene TRBJ2-5; maybe TRBD1 (5 bases). The better agreement between TRBJ2-7 and the DNA end casts doubt on the J call. CDR1 and CDR2 (germline): SGHTA, FQGNSA. The CDR3 length is 15 residues. Here the CDR3 DNA reads TGTGCCAGCAGCTTTATAGGGGCCACCTCCTACGAGCAGTACTTC. It translates to CASSFIGATSYEQYF.

This sequence joins TRBV10-1 and TRBJ2-5; 9 bases match TRBD1. V shed 6 bases, J shed 3 bases, and the junction held 5 bases outside the gene matches. The CDR3 totals 14 residues. CDR1 is WNHNN and CDR2 is SYGVQD in the germline V gene (reference sequence). The CDR3 coding sequence is TGCGCCAGCAGCCCGGGACAGGGAAAAGAGACCCAGTACTTC. Encoded protein: CASSPGQGKETQYF.

The V and J genes are TRBV28 and TRBJ2-6, with D perhaps matching TRBD1 or TRBD2 (6 bases each). Germline V gene sequence: CDR1 MDHEN, CDR2 SYDVKM. Deletions cut 2 bases from V and 2 bases from J, with 7 bases between. The CDR3 length is 15 residues. CDR3 protein: CASSLRGPGANVLTF. Written as DNA, the CDR3 is TGTGCCAGCAGTTTACGGGGGCCTGGGGCCAACGTCCTGACTTTC.

The gene calls are TRBV19 and TRBJ1-2; tentative D call: TRBD1 (6 bases). Germline CDR1 reads LNHDA; CDR2 reads SQIVND (reference sequence). Trimming removed 1 base at V and 5 bases at J, with 20 bases between. The length of the CDR3 is 17 residues. The CDR3 DNA is TGTGCCAGTAGTATAGCCAAATCCGGGACACCTGGGTATGGCTACACCTTC. It yields the protein CASSIAKSGTPGYGYTF.

The chain recombines TRBV4-3 with TRBJ2-3; tentative D call: TRBD2 (6 bases). The CDR3 length is 16 residues. CDR1 and CDR2 (germline): LGHNA, YSLEER. The ends were cut back, 1 base at V and 0 bases at J, with 11 bases in the middle. CDR3 residues: CASSQGVRESTDTQYF. In DNA form, the CDR3 reads TGCGCCAGCAGCCAAGGGGTGCGGGAAAGCACAGATACGCAGTATTTT.

The chain joins TRBV6-4 to TRBJ2-1; the match to TRBD2 covers 9 bases. The germline V gene has CDR1 MRHNA and CDR2 SNTAGT. The CDR3 contains 15 residues. With 4 bases clipped from V and 8 bases from J, the junction kept 9 bases outside the gene matches. The CDR3: CASSVRLAGSDEQFF. The DNA for the CDR3 is TGTGCCAGCAGTGTGCGTCTAGCGGGATCCGATGAGCAGTTCTTC.

The V and J genes are TRBV5-4 and TRBJ2-7; 7 positions agree with TRBD2. Germline trimming cut 4 bases from V and 6 bases from J; bases unmatched to any gene: 19. Germline CDR1 and CDR2: SGHNT and YYREEE (reference sequence). This CDR3 contains 17 residues. The CDR3 sequence is CASSPWGGSGIWSEQYF. The CDR3 region has the DNA TGTGCCAGCAGCCCCTGGGGGGGGAGCGGGATATGGAGCGAGCAGTACTTC. The full variable domain, its missing parts supplied by reference TRBV5-4 and TRBJ2-7, is ETGVTQSPTHLIKTRGQQVTLRCSSQSGHNTVSWYQQALGQGPQFIFQYYREEENGRGNFPPRFSGLQFPNYSSELNVNALELDDSALYLCASSPWGGSGIWSEQYFGPGTRLTVT.

This rearrangement joins TRBV5-6 to TRBJ2-5, with TRBD2 matching 7 bases. The CDR3 contains 16 residues. Germline CDR1 and CDR2: SGHDT and YYEEEE. V shed 4 bases and J 4 bases; nucleotides not matched to a gene: 13. The CDR3 DNA reads TGTGCCAGCAGCCCGCGAGGGCGGGAGTTCCGAGAGACCCAGTACTTC. It yields the protein CASSPRGREFRETQYF.

The genes are TRBV18 and TRBJ2-1; 7 nucleotides match TRBD2. Trimming removed 6 bases from V and 0 bases from J; junction bases left unmatched: 8. There are 16 residues in the CDR3. CDR1 is KGHSH, CDR2 LQKENI, per germline. The chain's CDR3 is CASSKTGTNSYNEQFF. The CDR3 nucleotides read TGTGCCAGCTCTAAAACCGGGACTAACTCCTACAATGAGCAGTTCTTC.

The rearrangement uses TRBV28 and TRBJ2-7, with D unresolved. Germline-derived CDR1 and CDR2 are MDHEN and SYDVKM. Deletions cut 10 bases from V and 3 bases from J, with 4 bases between. The CDR3 contains 9 residues. The CDR3 here is CAIGYEQYF. In nucleotides, the CDR3 is TGTGCCATTGGCTACGAGCAGTACTTC.

The chain recombines TRBV28 with TRBJ2-7, with 8 positions matching TRBD1. The CDR3 length is 13 residues. With 11 bases clipped from V and 4 bases from J, the junction kept 10 bases outside the gene matches. The germline gives CDR1 MDHEN, CDR2 SYDVKM. For the CDR3, the DNA is TGTGCCCACGCAGGGGGCACCCAGTACGAGCAGTACTTC. Protein: CAHAGGTQYEQYF.

DNA for the CDR3: TGTGCCAGCAGCCTGGGGGATCGTAGCAATCAGCCCCAGCATTTT. Its translation is CASSLGDRSNQPQHF. The chain combines TRBV7-2 with TRBJ1-5; weak D call: TRBD1 (5 bases). The CDR3 extends over 15 amino acids. The germline CDR1 and CDR2 sequences are SGHTA and FQGNSA. V was trimmed by 5 bases and J by 0 bases, leaving 11 bases between them.

This sequence joins TRBV28 and TRBJ1-1; 7 positions match TRBD1. V lost 2 bases, J lost 0 bases, and 3 bases stayed unmatched. The CDR3 has 15 residues. Germline V gene data show CDR1 as MDHEN and CDR2 as SYDVKM. DNA of the CDR3: TGTGCCAGCAGTTTAGACAGGGCGATGAACACTGAAGCTTTCTTT. This gives the protein CASSLDRAMNTEAFF.

The rearrangement uses TRBV7-2 and TRBJ2-7; TRBD1 agrees at 7 bases. V gave up 2 bases and J gave up 6 bases; unmatched junction bases: 16. CDR3 length equals 17 residues. Germline CDR1 and CDR2: SGHTA and FQGNSA. In DNA, the CDR3 is TGTGCCAGCAGCTTATTGGGCTTCGGGGACAGTCGGGGCGAGCAGTACTTC. Translated: CASSLLGFGDSRGEQYF. Full variable domain (outside the CDR3, taken from reference TRBV7-2 and TRBJ2-7): GAGVSQSPSNKVTEKGKDVELRCDPISGHTALYWYRQSLGQGLEFLIYFQGNSAPDKSGLPSDRFSAERTGGSVSTLTIQRTQQEDSAVYLCASSLLGFGDSRGEQYFGPGTRLTVT.

The CDR3 nucleotides read TGTGCCAGCAGTTCCGGACAACCCCCTGGGGGGCAGTTCTTC. It translates to CASSSGQPPGGQFF. The chain recombines TRBV28 with TRBJ2-1; tentatively, D is TRBD1 or TRBD2 (5 bases each). CDR3 length: 14 residues. Germline V CDR1 and CDR2: MDHEN, SYDVKM. The germline V and J ends were trimmed by 4 bases and 12 bases, with 19 bases remaining between them.

V is TRBV28 and J is TRBJ2-4; D gene ambiguous. The V end was cut by 10 bases, the J end by 4 bases, with 14 bases between. This CDR3 comprises 13 residues. The germline V gene encodes CDR1 MDHEN and CDR2 SYDVKM. CDR3 in amino acids: CATTRESKNIQYF. In nucleotides, the CDR3 is TGTGCCACGACCCGCGAGTCGAAAAACATTCAGTACTTC.

The CDR3 loop is CASSQGPGGRAGAFF. As DNA, the CDR3 is TGTGCCAGCAGTCAAGGCCCTGGGGGGAGAGCCGGAGCTTTCTTT. The chain links TRBV28 to TRBJ1-1; weak D call: TRBD1 (5 bases). CDR1 and CDR2 from the germline V gene are MDHEN and SYDVKM. The V end lost 5 bases, the J end lost 10 bases, and 23 bases lay between the germline ends. The CDR3 totals 15 residues.

CDR3: CASSLGGREWVSYEQYF. CDR3 coding DNA: TGTGCCAGCAGCCTAGGGGGGCGGGAGTGGGTTTCCTACGAGCAGTACTTC. The chain recombines TRBV7-9 with TRBJ2-7; a weak D match, TRBD2 (7 bases). CDR1 is SEHNR, CDR2 FQNEAQ, per germline (reference sequence). The V end was cut by 5 bases, the J end by 1 base, with 21 bases between. This CDR3 spans 17 amino acids.

The V gene is TRBV2, the J gene TRBJ2-6; 9 bases are a match to TRBD1. The V gene's germline CDR1 is SNHLY and CDR2 FYNNEI. This CDR3 contains 17 residues. The V segment lost 6 bases and the J segment 1 base; nucleotides outside the gene matches: 7. The CDR3 nucleotides read TGTGCCAGCAGCTCCAGGGACAGGGAATCTGGGGCCAACGTCCTGACTTTC. This gives the protein CASSSRDRESGANVLTF.

The rearrangement joins TRBV5-1 to TRBJ2-3, with TRBD2 identical over 7 bases. J was trimmed by 1 base and V by 2 bases; bases with no gene match: 4. CDR3 size: 15 residues. The germline V gene encodes CDR1 SGHRS and CDR2 YFSETQ. The CDR3 reads CASSLVAGGTDTQYF. CDR3 DNA sequence: TGCGCCAGCAGCTTAGTCGCGGGGGGCACAGATACGCAGTATTTT.

The genes are TRBV9 and TRBJ2-3, with TRBD2 matching 13 bases. The ends lost 3 bases at V and 5 bases at J; junction bases unmatched: 3. Germline V gives CDR1 SGDLS, CDR2 YYNGEE. There are 15 residues in the CDR3. The CDR3 loop reads CASSARLAGGDTQYF. CDR3 coding DNA: TGTGCCAGCAGCGCGAGACTAGCGGGGGGAGATACGCAGTATTTT.